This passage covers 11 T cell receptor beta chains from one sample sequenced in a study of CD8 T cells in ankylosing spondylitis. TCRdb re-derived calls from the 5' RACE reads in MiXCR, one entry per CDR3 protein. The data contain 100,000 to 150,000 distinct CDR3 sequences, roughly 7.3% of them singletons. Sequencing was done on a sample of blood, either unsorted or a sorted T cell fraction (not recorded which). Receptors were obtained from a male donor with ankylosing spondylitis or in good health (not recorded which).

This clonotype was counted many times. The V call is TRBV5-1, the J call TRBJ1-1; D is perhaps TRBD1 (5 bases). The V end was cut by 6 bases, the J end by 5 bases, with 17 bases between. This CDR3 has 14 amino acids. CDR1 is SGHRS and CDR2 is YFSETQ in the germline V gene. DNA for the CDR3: TGCGCCAGCACATCCCGAGGACACGCGACTGAAGCTTTCTTT. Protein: CASTSRGHATEAFF.

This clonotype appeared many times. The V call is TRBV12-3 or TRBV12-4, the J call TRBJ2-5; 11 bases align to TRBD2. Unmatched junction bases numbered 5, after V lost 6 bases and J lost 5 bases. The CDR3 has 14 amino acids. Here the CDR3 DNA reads TGTGCCAGCAGCCCGACTAGCGGGATGGAGACCCAGTACTTC. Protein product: CASSPTSGMETQYF.

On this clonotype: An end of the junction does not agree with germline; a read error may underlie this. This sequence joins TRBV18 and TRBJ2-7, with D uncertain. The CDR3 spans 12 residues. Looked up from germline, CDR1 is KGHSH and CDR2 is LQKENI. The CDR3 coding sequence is TGTCCCAGCTCCTCCGATTCCTACGAGCAGTACTTC. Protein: CPSSSDSYEQYF.

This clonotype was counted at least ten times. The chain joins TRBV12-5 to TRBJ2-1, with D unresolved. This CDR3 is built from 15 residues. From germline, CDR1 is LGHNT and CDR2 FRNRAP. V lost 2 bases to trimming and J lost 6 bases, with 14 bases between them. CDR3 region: CASGLHNIVFNEQFF. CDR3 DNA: TGTGCTAGTGGTTTGCATAACATCGTCTTCAATGAGCAGTTCTTC.

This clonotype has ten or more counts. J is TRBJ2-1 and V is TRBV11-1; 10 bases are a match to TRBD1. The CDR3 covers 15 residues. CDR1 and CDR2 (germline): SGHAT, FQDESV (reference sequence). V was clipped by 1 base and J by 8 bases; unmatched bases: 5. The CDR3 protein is CASSLGDRGFDEQFF. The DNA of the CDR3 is TGTGCCAGCAGCTTAGGGGACAGGGGATTTGATGAGCAGTTCTTC.

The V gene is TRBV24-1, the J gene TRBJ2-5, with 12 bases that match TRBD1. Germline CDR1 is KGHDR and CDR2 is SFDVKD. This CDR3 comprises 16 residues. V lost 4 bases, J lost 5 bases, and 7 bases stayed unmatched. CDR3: CATSEPGTGGAETQYF. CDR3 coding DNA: TGTGCCACCAGTGAACCCGGGACAGGGGGCGCTGAGACCCAGTACTTC.

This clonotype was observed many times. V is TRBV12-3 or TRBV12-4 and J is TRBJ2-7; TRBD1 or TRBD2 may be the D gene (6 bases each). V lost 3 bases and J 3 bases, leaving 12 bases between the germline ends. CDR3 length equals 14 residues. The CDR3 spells CASSFGGGGYEQYF. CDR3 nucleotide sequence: TGTGCCAGCAGTTTCGGAGGGGGTGGCTACGAGCAGTACTTC.

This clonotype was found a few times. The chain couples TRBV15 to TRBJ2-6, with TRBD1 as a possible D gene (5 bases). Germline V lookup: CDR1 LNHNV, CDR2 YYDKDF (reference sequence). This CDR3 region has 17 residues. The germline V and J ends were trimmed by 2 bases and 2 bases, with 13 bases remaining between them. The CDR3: CATSRLRVYAGANVLTF. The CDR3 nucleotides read TGTGCCACCAGCAGACTCAGGGTCTATGCTGGGGCCAACGTCCTGACTTTC.

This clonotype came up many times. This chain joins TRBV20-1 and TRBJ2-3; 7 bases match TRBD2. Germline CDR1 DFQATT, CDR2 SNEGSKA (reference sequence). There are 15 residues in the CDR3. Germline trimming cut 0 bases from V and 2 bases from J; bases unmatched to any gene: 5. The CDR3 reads CSARDGGGNTDTQYF. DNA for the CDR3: TGCAGTGCTAGAGATGGGGGGGGAAACACAGATACGCAGTATTTT.

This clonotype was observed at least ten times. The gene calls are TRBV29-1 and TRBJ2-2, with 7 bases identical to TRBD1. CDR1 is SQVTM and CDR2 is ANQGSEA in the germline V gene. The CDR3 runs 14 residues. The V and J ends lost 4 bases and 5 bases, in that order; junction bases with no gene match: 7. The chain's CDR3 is CSVGTGVLTGELFF. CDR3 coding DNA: TGCAGCGTTGGAACAGGGGTTTTGACCGGGGAGCTGTTTTTT.

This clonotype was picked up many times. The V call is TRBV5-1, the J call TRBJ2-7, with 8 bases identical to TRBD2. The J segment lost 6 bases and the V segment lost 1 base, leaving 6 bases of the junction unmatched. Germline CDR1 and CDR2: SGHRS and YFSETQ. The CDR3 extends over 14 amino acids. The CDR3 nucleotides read TGCGCCAGCAGCTTGACAGCGGGAGCCCCCGAGCAGTACTTC. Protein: CASSLTAGAPEQYF.